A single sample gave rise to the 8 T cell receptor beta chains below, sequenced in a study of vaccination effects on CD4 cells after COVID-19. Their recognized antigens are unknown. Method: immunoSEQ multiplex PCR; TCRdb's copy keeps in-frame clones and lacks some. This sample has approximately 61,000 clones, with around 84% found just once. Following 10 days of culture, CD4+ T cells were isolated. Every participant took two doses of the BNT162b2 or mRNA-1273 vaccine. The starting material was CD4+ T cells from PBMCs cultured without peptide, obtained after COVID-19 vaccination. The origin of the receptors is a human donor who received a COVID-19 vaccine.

In DNA, the CDR3 is TGTGCCAGCAGCTTGTCCGGGACAGTCTATGGCTACACCTTC. It specifies CASSLSGTVYGYTF. This chain links TRBV5-5 with TRBJ1-2; 7 nucleotides match TRBD1. The CDR3 covers 14 residues. V lost 1 base to trimming and J lost 4 bases; unmatched junction nucleotides: 4. Germline assignment: CDR1 SGHKS and CDR2 YYEKEE (reference sequence).

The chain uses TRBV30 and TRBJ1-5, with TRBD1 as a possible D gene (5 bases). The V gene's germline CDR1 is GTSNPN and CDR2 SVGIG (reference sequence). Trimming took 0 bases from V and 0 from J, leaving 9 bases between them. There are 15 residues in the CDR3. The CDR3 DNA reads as TGTGCCTGGAGTGTTATGACAGCTAGCAATCAGCCCCAGCATTTT. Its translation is CAWSVMTASNQPQHF.

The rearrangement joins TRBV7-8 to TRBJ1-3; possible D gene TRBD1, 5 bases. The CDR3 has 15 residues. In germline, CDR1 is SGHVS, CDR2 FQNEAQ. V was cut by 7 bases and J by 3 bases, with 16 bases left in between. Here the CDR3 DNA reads TGTGCCAGCACCGATAGGAGGACACTTGGAAACACCATATATTTT. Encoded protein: CASTDRRTLGNTIYF. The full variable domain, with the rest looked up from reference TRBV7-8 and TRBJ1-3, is GAGVSQSPRYKVAKRGQDVALRCDPISGHVSLFWYQQALGQGPEFLTYFQNEAQLDKSGLPSDRFFAERPEGSVSTLKIQRTQQEDSAVYLCASTDRRTLGNTIYFGEGSWLTVV.

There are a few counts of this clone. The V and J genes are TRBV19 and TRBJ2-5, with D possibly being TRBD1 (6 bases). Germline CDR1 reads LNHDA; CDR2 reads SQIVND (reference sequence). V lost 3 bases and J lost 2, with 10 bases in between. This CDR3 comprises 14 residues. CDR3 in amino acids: CASSISGVQETQYF. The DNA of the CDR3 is TGTGCCAGTAGTATCTCAGGGGTACAAGAGACCCAGTACTTC.

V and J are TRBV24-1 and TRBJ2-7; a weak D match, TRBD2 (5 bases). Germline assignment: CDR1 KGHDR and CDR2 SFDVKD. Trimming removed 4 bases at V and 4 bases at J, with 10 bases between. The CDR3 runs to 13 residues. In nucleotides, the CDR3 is TGTGCCACCAGTGAAGGCCGGAGGTACGAGCAGTACTTC. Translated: CATSEGRRYEQYF.

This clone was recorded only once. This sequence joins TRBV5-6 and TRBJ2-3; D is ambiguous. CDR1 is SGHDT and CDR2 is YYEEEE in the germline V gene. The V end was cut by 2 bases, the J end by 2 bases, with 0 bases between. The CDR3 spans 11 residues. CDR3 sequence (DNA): TGTGCCAGCAGCTTCACAGATACGCAGTATTTT. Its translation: CASSFTDTQYF.

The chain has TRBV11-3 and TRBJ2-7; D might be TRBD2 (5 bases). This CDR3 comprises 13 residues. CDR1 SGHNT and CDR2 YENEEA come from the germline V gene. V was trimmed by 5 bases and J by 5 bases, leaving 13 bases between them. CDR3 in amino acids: CASSPSGIDEQYF. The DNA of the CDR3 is TGTGCCAGCAGCCCATCCGGGATCGACGAGCAGTACTTC.

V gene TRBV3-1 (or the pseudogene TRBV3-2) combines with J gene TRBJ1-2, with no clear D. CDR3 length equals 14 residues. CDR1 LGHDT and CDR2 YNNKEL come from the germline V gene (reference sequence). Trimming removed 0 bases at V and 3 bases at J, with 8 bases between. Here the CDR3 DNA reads TGTGCCAGCAGCCAAGAAGGATTTTACTATGGCTACACCTTC. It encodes CASSQEGFYYGYTF.